This paragraph covers one T cell receptor (beta chain) sequence. V lost 2 bases to trimming and J lost 7 bases; unmatched junction nucleotides: 9. The germline V gene encodes CDR1 KGHSH and CDR2 LQKENI. The CDR3 runs 16 residues. Original data processing: Counts of nucleated cells, estimated from reference gene primer amplification, were obtained. The repertoire was sequenced with immunoSEQ multiplex PCR; TCRdb's copy has only in-frame clones and lacks some. Clone size and V and J calls were adopted from that table, with D and trimming inferred from the DNA. The table records hundreds of thousands of clones, around 87% of them present only once. This entry comes from a study of blood T cell repertoires in COVID-19. Background on the study: The United States, Italy and Spain supplied acute and convalescent COVID-19 samples.

Allocation to cohorts depended on clinical history reported by the participants. Sequenced: PBMCs or T cells enriched from blood (not recorded which). V and J are TRBV18 and TRBJ2-1; 9 positions agree with TRBD2. The receptor's source is a woman between 18 and 29 years old with acute COVID-19. The chain's CDR3 is CASSPEGLAYTNEQFF. The CDR3 DNA sequence: TGTGCCAGCTCACCAGAGGGACTAGCCTATACGAATGAGCAGTTCTTC.